At least ten counts were recorded for the clone carrying this T cell receptor beta chain. Antigen: not known. Germline values: CDR1 MNHEY, CDR2 SMNVEV (reference sequence). This CDR3 is 17 amino acids long. Unmatched junction bases numbered 15, after V lost 6 bases and J lost 2 bases. Amplification of TCR beta CDR3 regions used RNA as the template. HTBI primers were the set used in a first-round RT-PCR of the TCR CDR3. TCRdb used MiXCR to reprocess the multiplex PCR reads, holding one entry per CDR3 protein. In the table there are more than 450,000 distinct CDR3 sequences, around 13% of which are singletons. This specimen belongs to a study of T cells in Graves' hyperthyroidism and ophthalmopathy. Study conclusions and caveats: Most clonotypes that expanded in the thyroid above 0.001 also showed up in blood.

The gene calls are TRBV27 and TRBJ1-1; 7 bases are shared with TRBD1. This sequence was found in a woman between 35 and 50 years old with Graves' hyperthyroidism. The sequenced sample was blood. As DNA, the CDR3 is TGTGCCAGCAGCACGACAGGGAGGGGGGTAGGAAACACTGAAGCTTTCTTT. Its translation is CASSTTGRGVGNTEAFF.